This T cell receptor (beta chain) was captured in a study of blood T cell repertoires in COVID-19. About the research overall: Sites across the United States, Italy and Spain contributed samples from acute and convalescent COVID-19. The analysed material was cDNA or gDNA that came from T cells, B-cell-depleted T cells, or PBMCs.

As processed by the authors: From reference gene primer amplification, estimates of nucleated cell counts were derived. Clones were read by immunoSEQ multiplex PCR, and TCRdb kept only the in-frame ones, dropping some. The V and J calls and the clone size are those of that table, but D and trimming were determined from the DNA. Of fewer than 85,000 clones detected, about 80% appear once; the ten largest clones hold around 7%. The CDR3 consists of 15 residues. V lost 6 bases and J lost 4, with 18 bases in between. Per the germline V gene, CDR1 is LNHDA and CDR2 is SQIVND (reference sequence). Seattle cases were enrolled at active infection and followed longitudinally.

Input material: peripheral blood. The chain links TRBV19 to TRBJ1-2, with a weak D call TRBD1 (6 bases). The TCR was taken from a man aged 25-45 years with COVID-19, enrolled during active disease. CDR3 region: CASRNRGGLSYGYTF. In DNA form, the CDR3 reads TGTGCCAGTAGAAATAGGGGGGGACTCTCCTATGGCTACACCTTC.